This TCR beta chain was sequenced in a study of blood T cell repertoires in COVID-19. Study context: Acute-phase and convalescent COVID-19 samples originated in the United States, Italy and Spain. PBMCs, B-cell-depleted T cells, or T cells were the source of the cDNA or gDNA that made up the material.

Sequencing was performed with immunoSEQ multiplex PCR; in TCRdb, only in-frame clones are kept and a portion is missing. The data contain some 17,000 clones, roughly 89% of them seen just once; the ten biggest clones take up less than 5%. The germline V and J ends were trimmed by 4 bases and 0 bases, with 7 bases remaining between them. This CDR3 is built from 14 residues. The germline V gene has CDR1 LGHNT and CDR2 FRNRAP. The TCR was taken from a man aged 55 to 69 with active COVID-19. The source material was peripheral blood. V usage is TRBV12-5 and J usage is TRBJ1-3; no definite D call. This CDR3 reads CASGSGASGNTIYF. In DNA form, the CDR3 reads TGTGCTAGTGGTTCAGGTGCCTCTGGAAACACCATATATTTT.